These 24 T cell receptor beta chains were sequenced from one sample in a study of cytomegalovirus exposure and HLA in healthy donors. The PCR used 60 Vbeta and 13 Jbeta primers. Libraries were prepared by immunoSEQ multiplex PCR; TCRdb keeps only in-frame clonotypes and omits some of them. The data show roughly 34,000 clones, about 70% seen once. The source material was PBMCs. Receptor source: a man aged 40-55 years in good health and CMV-seropositive.

This chain connects TRBV28 to TRBJ2-7, with 7 positions matching TRBD2. The CDR3 has 15 amino acids. The germline V gene encodes CDR1 MDHEN and CDR2 SYDVKM. The V and J ends lost 6 bases and 0 bases, in that order; junction bases with no gene match: 8. CDR3 loop: CASRSGAISSYEQYF. In DNA form, the CDR3 reads TGTGCCAGCAGAAGCGGGGCCATTAGCTCCTACGAGCAGTACTTC.

The genes are TRBV7-9 and TRBJ2-7, with D perhaps TRBD2 (6 bases). The CDR3 spans 12 residues. V was pared by 4 bases and J by 9 bases, with 13 bases between. Germline V gene sequence: CDR1 SEHNR, CDR2 FQNEAQ (reference sequence). Here the CDR3 reads CASSSPPGRQYF. In DNA form, the CDR3 reads TGTGCCAGCAGCTCCCCCCCCGGGAGGCAGTACTTC.

This chain joins TRBV2 and TRBJ2-6; D gene ambiguous. This CDR3 has 18 residues. Germline CDR1 and CDR2: SNHLY and FYNNEI. V was shortened by 4 bases and J by 3 bases, with 19 bases between the two germline ends. In DNA form, the CDR3 reads TGTGCCAGCAGTGCTTTCAGGAAGGTAGGCCGTGGGGCCAACGTCCTGACTTTC. This translates into CASSAFRKVGRGANVLTF. Variable domain in full (rest from reference TRBV2 and TRBJ2-6): EPEVTQTPSHQVTQMGQEVILRCVPISNHLYFYWYRQILGQKVEFLVSFYNNEISEKSEIFDDQFSVERPDGSNFTLKIRSTKLEDSAMYFCASSAFRKVGRGANVLTFGAGSRLTVL.

This clone came up once. Other DNA sequences in this sample translate to the same CDR3. The rearrangement joins TRBV5-4 to TRBJ2-5; D remains unclear. The CDR3 totals 16 residues. Germline CDR1 and CDR2: SGHNT and YYREEE (reference sequence). The V end was cut by 2 bases, the J end by 1 base, with 15 bases between. CDR3 coding DNA: TGTGCCAGCAGCTTCGAACCCAGCGTTCGCCAAGAGACCCAGTACTTC. This codes for CASSFEPSVRQETQYF.

The chain carries TRBV4-2 and TRBJ2-5; 11 bases are shared with TRBD2. CDR1 LGHNA and CDR2 YNFKEQ come from the germline V gene. J lost 5 bases, V lost 0 bases, and 8 bases had no gene match. The CDR3 has 17 residues. CDR3 DNA: TGTGCCAGCAGCCAAGATACTAGCGGGGGTTATCAGGAGACCCAGTACTTC. Protein: CASSQDTSGGYQETQYF.

This clone was observed a few times. J is TRBJ2-7 and V is TRBV29-1; 7 bases fit TRBD2. Per the germline V gene, CDR1 is SQVTM and CDR2 is ANQGSEA. J gave up 2 bases and V 3 bases, and 1 base lay outside the gene matches. The CDR3 consists of 12 residues. The DNA of the CDR3 is TGCAGCGTTGAGGGGGGGACCTACGAGCAGTACTTC. It specifies CSVEGGTYEQYF.

The chain has TRBV29-1 and TRBJ2-7; 8 bases line up with TRBD2. Germline V lookup: CDR1 SQVTM, CDR2 ANQGSEA. This CDR3 region has 15 residues. Trimming cost V 7 bases and J 6 bases; bases outside gene matches: 17. The CDR3 is CSAAAGVTPLSEQYF. CDR3 sequence (DNA): TGCAGCGCCGCAGCGGGGGTTACCCCTTTATCCGAGCAGTACTTC.

This chain connects TRBV5-1 to TRBJ1-2; the match to TRBD1 covers 10 bases. With V trimmed by 3 bases and J by 6 bases, 5 bases remained unmatched. Looked up from germline, CDR1 is SGHRS and CDR2 is YFSETQ. This CDR3 spans 14 amino acids. The CDR3 sequence is CASSSDRGLDGYTF. Written as DNA, the CDR3 is TGCGCCAGCAGCTCCGACAGGGGGCTTGATGGCTACACCTTC.

There are a few counts of this clone. The rearrangement links TRBV18 to TRBJ2-1; TRBD2 matches 10 bases. Losses at the gene ends were 6 bases for V and 2 bases for J; bases not matched to a gene: 10. Germline assignment: CDR1 KGHSH and CDR2 LQKENI. The CDR3 has 17 amino acids. CDR3 DNA sequence: TGTGCCAGCTCCCTTCTAGCGGGGGCCTCTCCCTACAATGAGCAGTTCTTC. This gives the protein CASSLLAGASPYNEQFF.

V usage is TRBV6-6 and J usage is TRBJ1-5; D is undetermined. Germline lookup yields CDR1 MNHNY and CDR2 SVGAGI (reference sequence). The CDR3 runs to 14 residues. Trimming cost V 5 bases and J 5 bases, with 13 bases left between them. CDR3 amino acids: CASSAGSAYQPQHF. DNA of the CDR3: TGTGCCAGCAGTGCGGGGTCAGCTTATCAGCCCCAGCATTTT.

CDR3: CASSLQGVNTGELFF. In DNA, the CDR3 is TGTGCCAGTAGTCTACAGGGGGTGAACACCGGGGAGCTGTTTTTT. The chain is built from TRBV19 and TRBJ2-2; 8 bases are a match to TRBD1. This CDR3 has 15 amino acids. Looked up from germline, CDR1 is LNHDA and CDR2 is SQIVND (reference sequence). J gave up 1 base and V 5 bases, and 3 bases lay outside the gene matches. The whole variable domain, filled in from reference TRBV19 and TRBJ2-2, reads DGGITQSPKYLFRKEGQNVTLSCEQNLNHDAMYWYRQDPGQGLRLIYYSQIVNDFQKGDIAEGYSVSREKKESFPLTVTSAQKNPTAFYLCASSLQGVNTGELFFGEGSRLTVL.

As for this clone: The sample carries other DNA sequences with the same CDR3. V and J are TRBV30 and TRBJ2-2; a possible D gene is TRBD2 (6 bases). The CDR3 runs 17 residues. Germline V gives CDR1 GTSNPN, CDR2 SVGIG (reference sequence). The ends were cut back, 2 bases at V and 0 bases at J, with 16 bases in the middle. DNA for the CDR3: TGTGCCTGGAGTCCCTCGGGACTCCGGTCGAACACCGGGGAGCTGTTTTTT. Its translation is CAWSPSGLRSNTGELFF.

This clone was seen a handful of times. V is TRBV11-2 and J is TRBJ2-3; TRBD2 is a possible D gene (7 bases). Between the trimmed V and J ends, which lost 8 bases and 6 bases, there was a span of 12 bases. The CDR3 consists of 12 residues. Germline CDR1 and CDR2: SGHAT and FQNNGV. CDR3 protein: CASGGARDTQYF. The CDR3 DNA reads TGTGCCAGCGGGGGGGCGAGGGATACGCAGTATTTT.

This clone was seen a handful of times. The CDR3 spells CASGPDGDNSPLHF. The CDR3 DNA sequence: TGTGCTAGTGGACCCGACGGGGATAATTCACCCCTCCACTTT. This rearrangement joins TRBV12-5 to TRBJ1-6; unclear D gene. V lost 6 bases and J lost 5, with 11 bases in between. The V gene's germline CDR1 is LGHNT and CDR2 FRNRAP. This CDR3 region has 14 residues.

The V and J genes are TRBV9 and TRBJ1-2; 7 positions match TRBD1. Looked up from germline, CDR1 is SGDLS and CDR2 is YYNGEE. The CDR3 consists of 14 residues. The trim removed 3 bases at V and 4 bases at J, leaving 6 bases unmatched. This CDR3 reads CASSAYRGSYGYTF. The CDR3 DNA sequence: TGTGCCAGCAGCGCCTACAGGGGTAGCTATGGCTACACCTTC.

Comment on this clone: It is unclear where the CDR3 begins or ends on the DNA, so no DNA is shown, and the CDR3 is as TCRdb lists it. This chain links TRBV5-4 with TRBJ1-1; the table calls TRBD1, which could not be checked here. Germline V gene data show CDR1 as SGHNT and CDR2 as YYREEE (reference sequence). The CDR3 extends over 15 residues, inclusive of both ends. CDR3: CASSLVGTGASDGFF.

The rearrangement joins TRBV6-5 to TRBJ2-5; D gene ambiguous. TRBJ2-7 matches the DNA end more closely, so the J call is doubtful. From germline, CDR1 is MNHEY and CDR2 SVGAGI. The CDR3 is 11 amino acids. As DNA, the CDR3 is TGTGCCACCAGAAATAGCTACGAGCAGTACTTC. Residues: CATRNSYEQYF.

This clone has a handful of counts. CDR3 in DNA: TGTGCCTGGAGTCAAGGACTAGCGGGGGGGGGTTACCAAGAGACCCAGTACTTC. This sequence encodes CAWSQGLAGGGYQETQYF. The V gene is TRBV30, the J gene TRBJ2-5, with TRBD2 identical over 15 bases. Germline V lookup: CDR1 GTSNPN, CDR2 SVGIG (reference sequence). The CDR3 runs to 18 residues. V lost 2 bases and J lost 0; bases outside the gene matches: 7.

The chain has TRBV6-1 and TRBJ2-7, with D tentatively TRBD1 (6 bases). V lost 1 base and J lost 6, with 10 bases in between. CDR1 MNHNS and CDR2 SASEGT come from the germline V gene. This CDR3 has 13 amino acids. CDR3 sequence (DNA): TGTGCCAGCAGTGAAGGTAGACAGGTCGAGCAGTACTTC. It translates to CASSEGRQVEQYF.

This clone was seen more than once but under ten times. V and J are TRBV25-1 and TRBJ2-6; D unresolved. The CDR3 runs to 13 residues. V shed 4 bases and J shed 2 bases, with 3 bases lying between them. Per germline, CDR1 MGHDK and CDR2 SYGVNS. The CDR3 DNA is TGTGCCAGCAGTGGTACTGGGGCCAACGTCCTGACTTTC. This sequence encodes CASSGTGANVLTF.

This rearrangement joins TRBV6-1 to TRBJ2-3; TRBD2 aligns across 15 bases. Germline V lookup: CDR1 MNHNS, CDR2 SASEGT. The CDR3 contains 15 residues. J gave up 6 bases and V 4 bases, and 2 bases lay outside the gene matches. The CDR3 bases are TGTGCCAGCAGTGGCGGACTAGCGGGGGGGGATACGCAGTATTTT. Its translation: CASSGGLAGGDTQYF.

This clone was detected only once. This chain links TRBV6-1 with TRBJ2-5, with 8 bases lining up with TRBD1. This CDR3 is 14 amino acids long. Germline V gene data show CDR1 as MNHNS and CDR2 as SASEGT. J gave up 9 bases and V 8 bases, and 14 bases lay outside the gene matches. DNA for the CDR3: TGTGCCAGCTCAGGACAGGGTGGGGGTAAGGCCCAGTACTTC. Amino acid sequence: CASSGQGGGKAQYF.

This chain joins TRBV10-1 and TRBJ2-3, with 16 nucleotides matching TRBD2. The V segment lost 7 bases and the J segment 0 bases; nucleotides outside the gene matches: 4. Germline lookup yields CDR1 WNHNN and CDR2 SYGVQD (reference sequence). CDR3 length equals 17 residues. CDR3 bases: TGCGCCAGCAACGGGACTAGCGGGGGGGCTAGCACAGATACGCAGTATTTT. Protein product: CASNGTSGGASTDTQYF.

The J gene is TRBJ2-2, the V gene TRBV4-1; 9 nucleotides match TRBD1. Germline CDR1 reads MGHRA; CDR2 reads YSYEKL. The CDR3 contains 15 residues. V trimming: 5 bases; J trimming: 6 bases; junction bases outside the gene matches: 7. In DNA, the CDR3 is TGCGCCAGCAGCAACCGGGACAGGGAATCCGGGGAGCTGTTTTTT. Its translation: CASSNRDRESGELFF.